This T cell receptor (beta chain) was identified in a study of T-cell reconstitution after alpha-beta-depleted transplantation in children. General observations from the study: A year post-transplant, T-cell counts and diversity derived mostly from newly produced T cells. Reportedly, roughly two months post-transplant, alpha-beta T cells arose from several hundred expanded graft clones.

The CDR3 extends over 13 amino acids. The trim removed 4 bases at V and 8 bases at J, leaving 5 bases unmatched. This clonotype showed up just a few times. Antigen: not known. Unique molecular identifiers were built into the TCRbeta library. TCRdb reprocessed the PCR reads via MiXCR and lists one record per CDR3 protein. The sample carries about a million distinct CDR3 sequences, 25% to 35% recorded once. The chain uses TRBV12-3 or TRBV12-4 and TRBJ1-3, with 7 bases identical to TRBD1. This TCR was sampled from a boy in the first two years of life who had a stem cell transplant for SCID, so the T cells may come from the graft donor. The source was PBMCs, mostly from graft donor cells, collected 360 days after TCRalphabeta/CD19-depleted stem cell transplant. This CDR3 is CASSYTGADTIYF. CDR3 nucleotide sequence: TGTGCCAGCAGTTACACAGGGGCCGACACCATATATTTT.